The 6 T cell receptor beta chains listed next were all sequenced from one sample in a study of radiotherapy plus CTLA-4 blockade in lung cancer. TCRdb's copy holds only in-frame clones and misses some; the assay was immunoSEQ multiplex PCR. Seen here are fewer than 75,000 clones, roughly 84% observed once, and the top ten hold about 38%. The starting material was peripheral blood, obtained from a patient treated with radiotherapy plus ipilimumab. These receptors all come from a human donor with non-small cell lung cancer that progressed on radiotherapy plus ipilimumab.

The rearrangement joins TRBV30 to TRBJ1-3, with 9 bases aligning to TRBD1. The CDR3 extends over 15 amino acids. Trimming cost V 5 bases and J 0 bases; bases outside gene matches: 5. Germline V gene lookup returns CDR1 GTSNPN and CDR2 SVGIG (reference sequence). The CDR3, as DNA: TGTGCCTGGGAACCGGACAGGGGCTCTGGAAACACCATATATTTT. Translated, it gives CAWEPDRGSGNTIYF.

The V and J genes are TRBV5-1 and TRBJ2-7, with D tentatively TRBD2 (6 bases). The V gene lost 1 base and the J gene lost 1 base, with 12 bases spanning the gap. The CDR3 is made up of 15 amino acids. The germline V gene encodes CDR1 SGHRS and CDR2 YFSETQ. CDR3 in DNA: TGCGCCAGCAGCTTGAGGAGCGGGCGATCCTACGAGCAGTACTTC. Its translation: CASSLRSGRSYEQYF.

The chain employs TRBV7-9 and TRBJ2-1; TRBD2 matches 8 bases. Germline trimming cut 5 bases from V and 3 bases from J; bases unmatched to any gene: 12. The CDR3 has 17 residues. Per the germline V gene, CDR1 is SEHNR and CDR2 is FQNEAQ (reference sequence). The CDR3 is CASSPGGWREDYNEQFF. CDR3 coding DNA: TGTGCCAGCAGCCCCGGGGGTTGGCGGGAGGACTACAATGAGCAGTTCTTC.

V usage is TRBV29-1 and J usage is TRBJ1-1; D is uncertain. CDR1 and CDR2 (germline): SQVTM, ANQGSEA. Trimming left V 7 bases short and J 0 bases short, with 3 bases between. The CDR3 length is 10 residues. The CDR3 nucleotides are TGCAGCGGAATGAACACTGAAGCTTTCTTT. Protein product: CSGMNTEAFF.

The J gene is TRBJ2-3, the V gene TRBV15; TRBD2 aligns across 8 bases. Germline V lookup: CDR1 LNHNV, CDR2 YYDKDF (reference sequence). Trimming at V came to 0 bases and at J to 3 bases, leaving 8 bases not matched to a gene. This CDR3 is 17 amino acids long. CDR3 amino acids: CATSRDPGLGKTDTQYF. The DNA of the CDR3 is TGTGCCACCAGCAGAGATCCGGGACTAGGGAAGACAGATACGCAGTATTTT. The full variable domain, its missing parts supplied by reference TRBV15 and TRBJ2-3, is DAMVIQNPRYQVTQFGKPVTLSCSQTLNHNVMYWYQQKSSQAPKLLFHYYDKDFNNEADTPDNFQSRRPNTSFCFLDIRSPGLGDTAMYLCATSRDPGLGKTDTQYFGPGTRLTVL.

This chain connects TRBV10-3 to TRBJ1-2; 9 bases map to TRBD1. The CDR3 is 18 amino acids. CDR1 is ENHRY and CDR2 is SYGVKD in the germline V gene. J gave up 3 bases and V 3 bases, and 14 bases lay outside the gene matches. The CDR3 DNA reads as TGTGCCATCAGTGACGGACAGGGGATCCCCTTAGTTTACTATGGCTACACCTTC. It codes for CAISDGQGIPLVYYGYTF.